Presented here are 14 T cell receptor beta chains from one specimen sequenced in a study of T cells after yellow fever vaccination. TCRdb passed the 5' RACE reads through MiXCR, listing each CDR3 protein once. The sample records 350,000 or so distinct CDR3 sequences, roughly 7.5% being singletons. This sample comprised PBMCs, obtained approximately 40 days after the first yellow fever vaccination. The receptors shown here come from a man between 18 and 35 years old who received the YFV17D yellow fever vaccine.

This CDR3 reads CASSSTEGTEAFF. The CDR3 DNA sequence: TGTGCCAGCAGCTCGACGGAGGGCACTGAAGCTTTCTTT. The chain employs TRBV11-1 and TRBJ1-1, with D unresolved. CDR3 length: 13 residues. The ends were cut back, 4 bases at V and 4 bases at J, with 10 bases in the middle. CDR1 SGHAT and CDR2 FQDESV come from the germline V gene (reference sequence).

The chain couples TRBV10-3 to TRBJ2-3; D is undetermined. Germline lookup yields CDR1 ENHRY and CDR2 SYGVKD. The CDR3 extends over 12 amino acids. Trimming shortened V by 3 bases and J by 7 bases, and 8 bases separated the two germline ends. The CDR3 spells CAISDVSNTQYF. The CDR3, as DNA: TGTGCCATCAGTGATGTCAGCAATACGCAGTATTTT.

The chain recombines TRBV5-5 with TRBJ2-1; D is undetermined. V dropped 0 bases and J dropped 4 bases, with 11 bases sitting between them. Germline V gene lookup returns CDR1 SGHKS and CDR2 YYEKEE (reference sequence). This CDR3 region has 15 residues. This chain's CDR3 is CASSLDAPAYNEQFF. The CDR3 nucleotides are TGTGCCAGCAGCTTGGATGCGCCAGCTTACAATGAGCAGTTCTTC.

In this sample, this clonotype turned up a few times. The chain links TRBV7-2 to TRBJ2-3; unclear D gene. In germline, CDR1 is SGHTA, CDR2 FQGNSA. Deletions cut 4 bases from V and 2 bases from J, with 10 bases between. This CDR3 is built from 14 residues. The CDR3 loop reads CASSSRTYTDTQYF. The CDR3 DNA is TGTGCCAGCAGCTCCAGGACCTACACAGATACGCAGTATTTT.

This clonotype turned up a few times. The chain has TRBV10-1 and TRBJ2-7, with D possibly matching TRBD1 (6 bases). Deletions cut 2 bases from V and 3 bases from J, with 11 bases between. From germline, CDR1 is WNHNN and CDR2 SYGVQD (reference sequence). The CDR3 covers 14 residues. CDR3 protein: CASSEGTGSYEQYF. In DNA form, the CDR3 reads TGCGCCAGCAGTGAGGGTACAGGGAGCTACGAGCAGTACTTC.

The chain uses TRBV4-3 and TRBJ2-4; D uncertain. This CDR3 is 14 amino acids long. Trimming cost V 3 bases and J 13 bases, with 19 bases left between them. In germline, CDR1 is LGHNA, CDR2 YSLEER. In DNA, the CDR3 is TGCGCCAGCAGCCAGTCCCCCCCCGGCGGCCAACAGTACTTC. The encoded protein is CASSQSPPGGQQYF.

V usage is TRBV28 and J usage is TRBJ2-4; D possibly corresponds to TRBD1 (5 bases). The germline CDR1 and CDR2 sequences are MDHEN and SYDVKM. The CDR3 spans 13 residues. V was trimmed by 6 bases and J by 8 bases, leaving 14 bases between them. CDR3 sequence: CASSVSGLDIQYF. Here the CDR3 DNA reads TGTGCCAGCAGCGTGTCAGGGTTGGACATTCAGTACTTC. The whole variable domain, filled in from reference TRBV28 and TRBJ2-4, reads DVKVTQSSRYLVKRTGEKVFLECVQDMDHENMFWYRQDPGLGLRLIYFSYDVKMKEKGDIPEGYSVSREKKERFSLILESASTNQTSMYLCASSVSGLDIQYFGAGTRLSVL.

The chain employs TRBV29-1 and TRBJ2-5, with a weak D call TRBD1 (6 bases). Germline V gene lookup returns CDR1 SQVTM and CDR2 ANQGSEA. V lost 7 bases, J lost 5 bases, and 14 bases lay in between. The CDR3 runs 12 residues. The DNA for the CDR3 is TGCAGCGGCTCAGGGGTTCAGGAGACCCAGTACTTC. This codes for CSGSGVQETQYF.

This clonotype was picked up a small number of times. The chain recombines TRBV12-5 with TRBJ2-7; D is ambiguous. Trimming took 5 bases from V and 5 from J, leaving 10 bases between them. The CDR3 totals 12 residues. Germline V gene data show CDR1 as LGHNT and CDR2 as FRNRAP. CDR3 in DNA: TGTGCTAGTGGTCCTCGATTGAACGAGCAGTACTTC. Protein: CASGPRLNEQYF.

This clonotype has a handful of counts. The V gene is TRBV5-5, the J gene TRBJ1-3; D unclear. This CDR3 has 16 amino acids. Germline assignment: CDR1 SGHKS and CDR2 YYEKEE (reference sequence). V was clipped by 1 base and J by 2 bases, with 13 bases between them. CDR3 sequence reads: CASSLNPGPAGNTIYF. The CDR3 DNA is TGTGCCAGCAGCTTGAATCCTGGGCCTGCTGGAAACACCATATATTTT.

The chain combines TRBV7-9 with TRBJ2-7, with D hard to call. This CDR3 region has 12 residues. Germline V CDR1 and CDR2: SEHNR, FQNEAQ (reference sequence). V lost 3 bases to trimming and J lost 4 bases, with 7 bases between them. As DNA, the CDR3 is TGTGCCAGCAGCTTGACCGCATACGAGCAGTACTTC. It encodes CASSLTAYEQYF.

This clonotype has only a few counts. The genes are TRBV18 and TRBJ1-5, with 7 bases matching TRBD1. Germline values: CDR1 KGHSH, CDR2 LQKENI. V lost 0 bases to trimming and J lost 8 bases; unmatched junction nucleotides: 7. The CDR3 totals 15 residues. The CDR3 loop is CASSPPGTALKPQHF. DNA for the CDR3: TGTGCCAGCTCACCACCGGGGACAGCCCTGAAGCCCCAGCATTTT.

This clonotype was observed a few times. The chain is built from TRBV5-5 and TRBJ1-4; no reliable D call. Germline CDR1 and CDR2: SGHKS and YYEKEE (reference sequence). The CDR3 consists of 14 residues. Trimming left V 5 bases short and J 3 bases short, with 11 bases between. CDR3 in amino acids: CASRTAGANEKLFF. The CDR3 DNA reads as TGTGCCAGCAGGACTGCAGGAGCTAATGAAAAACTGTTTTTT.

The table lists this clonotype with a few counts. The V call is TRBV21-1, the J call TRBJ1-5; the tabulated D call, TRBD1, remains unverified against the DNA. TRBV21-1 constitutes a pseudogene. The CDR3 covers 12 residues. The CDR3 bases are TGTGCCACTTTCGGGGGAACTCAGCCCCAGCATTTT. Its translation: CATFGGTQPQHF.